Listed below are T cell receptor beta chains from one sample, sequenced in a study of T-cell memory formation after mild COVID-19. TCRdb reprocessed the 5' RACE reads with MiXCR, giving one entry per CDR3 protein. The data contain approximately 100,000 distinct CDR3 sequences, around 10% of them seen just once; the ten biggest clones take up roughly 40%. The material sequenced was PBMCs or a T cell subset sorted from them (not recorded which). These receptors all stem from a man younger than 35 who had mild COVID-19 (a few samples of this study predate the infection). Cell type and time point are not known. Both conserved end residues are trimmed from each CDR3.

j_call	v_call	cdr3_aa
TRBJ2-2	TRBV12-3/TRBV12-4	ASRPSGTSTGELF
TRBJ2-3	TRBV20-1	SAPPPGLASGGATDTQY
TRBJ1-4	TRBV5-6	ASSGDGSEKLF
TRBJ1-5	TRBV28	ASTLDWWDAFWGAQH
TRBJ1-2	TRBV12-3/TRBV12-4	ASSLGDPYGYT
TRBJ1-2	TRBV4-3	ASSPARTESNYGYT
TRBJ2-3	TRBV5-1	ASSSGTSSTTDTQY
TRBJ1-2	TRBV24-1	ATSDSSTGEEDRKGYT
TRBJ2-6	TRBV6-4	ASSDSYYGGLSGANVLT
TRBJ2-3	TRBV13	ASSRRQVEPDTQY
TRBJ2-1	TRBV20-1	SARGHGNSYNEQF
TRBJ1-2	TRBV20-1	SARIRDGYGYT
TRBJ2-3	TRBV7-8	ASSPEWGTDTQY
TRBJ1-1	TRBV7-9	ASSLGGRDGAF
TRBJ2-5	TRBV4-3	ASSPGFDRWETQY
TRBJ1-5	TRBV20-1	SARRGDSNQPQH
TRBJ2-7	TRBV9	ASSVTSRTESYEQY
TRBJ2-5	TRBV7-3	ASSSGRQGAGETQY
TRBJ1-5	TRBV2	ASSATGRANQPQH
TRBJ2-1	TRBV12-3/TRBV12-4	ASSFVGQHNEQF
TRBJ1-1	TRBV10-3	ATYSGGNTEAF
TRBJ2-5	TRBV6-2/TRBV6-3	ASSYLSDRARPETQY
TRBJ2-1	TRBV11-2	ASSSLGNEQF
TRBJ2-2	TRBV7-8	ASSLDPGELF
TRBJ1-2	TRBV27	ASSSGQGYGYT
TRBJ1-1	TRBV30	AWRGGGVTEAF
TRBJ2-5	TRBV6-5	ASTLGVGETQY
TRBJ1-5	TRBV19	ASSFQGGLSNQPQH
TRBJ1-1	TRBV12-5	ASGFWTGPDTEAF
TRBJ2-1	TRBV5-4	ASSLDGGGPVGNEQF
TRBJ2-6	TRBV6-2/TRBV6-3	ASSYETEVFSGANVLT
TRBJ2-2	TRBV12-3/TRBV12-4	ASSHIGITGELF
TRBJ2-3	TRBV7-2	ASSQGDTNTDTQY
TRBJ1-2	TRBV10-3	AISEGQLANYGYT
TRBJ2-2	TRBV6-2/TRBV6-3	ASSSGRANTGELF
TRBJ1-1	TRBV7-9	ASRHLPGLNTEAF
TRBJ1-1	TRBV11-2	ASSEQTSNTEAF
TRBJ2-2	TRBV7-2	ASSLATSGELF
TRBJ2-3	TRBV5-1	ASSLWASPTDTQY
TRBJ2-1	TRBV20-1	SAISGGASNEQF
TRBJ2-5	TRBV4-1	ASSQGEAGRRETQY
TRBJ2-1	TRBV12-3/TRBV12-4	ASSAPGPSYNEQF
TRBJ2-3	TRBV12-3/TRBV12-4	ASSGLAGPFSTDTQY
TRBJ2-6	TRBV9	ASSPEGLRGGGGANVLT
TRBJ1-5	TRBV7-9	ASSWSGEENQPQH
TRBJ1-1	TRBV12-3/TRBV12-4	ASSLRPGQEAF
TRBJ1-5	TRBV15	ATTQGGNQPQH
TRBJ2-3	TRBV7-9	ASSPRQGARADTQY
TRBJ2-1	TRBV2	ASMFSQVVPRHNEQF
TRBJ2-5	TRBV7-2	ASSQYPTGGGETQY
TRBJ1-3	TRBV5-1	ASSLAAGTSGNTIY
TRBJ1-2	TRBV6-1	ASRPPGQLDNT
TRBJ1-2	TRBV14	ASSQGHGRLDGYT